Below, one TCR beta chain is given with its context. Its specificity is unknown. Germline V CDR1 and CDR2: SGHVS, FQNEAQ. The CDR3 runs 16 residues. The trim removed 1 base at V and 7 bases at J, leaving 11 bases unmatched. This entry is derived from a study of T cell repertoires in cytomegalovirus infection. Study details: Recently described HLA-C-restricted plus well-studied HLA-B-restricted CMV epitopes were used. It can be stated that public TCR beta signatures indicated CMV infection as well as a matching HLA type. Study-wide results and limits: Ex vivo responses were dominated by HLA-C-restricted CMV-specific TCR beta clonotypes. Of the TCR beta families, the public ones yielded a cumulative frequency that identified carriers of CMV plus the relevant HLA.

TCRdb reprocessed the reads with MiXCR, giving one entry per CDR3 protein. The data contain 750,000 to 900,000 distinct CDR3 sequences, about 29% of them singletons. This sequence joins TRBV7-8 and TRBJ1-2; 8 positions match TRBD1. This clonotype was sampled from a human donor in good health (CMV status not recorded). Some clones in this sample may be carry-over from other donors' samples. The sequencing used cultured CD8+ T cells from PBMCs, collected from culture after CMV antigen stimulation. The CDR3 nucleotides are TGTGCCAGCAGCTTAGGGCCAGGACAGGGAAAGGGTGGCTACACCTTC. Translated: CASSLGPGQGKGGYTF.